These 13 T cell receptor beta chains share one sample of origin, sequenced in a study of blood T cell repertoires in COVID-19. Assay used: immunoSEQ multiplex PCR; TCRdb lists only in-frame clones, some missing. The table has a few hundred thousand clones, around 89% seen once. The source material was PBMCs or T cells enriched from blood (not recorded which). These receptors originate from a woman aged 18-30 years who had recovered from COVID-19.

The V gene is TRBV29-1, the J gene TRBJ1-1; the D is unclear. The CDR3 consists of 12 residues. Germline CDR1 and CDR2: SQVTM and ANQGSEA. The germline V and J ends were trimmed by 4 bases and 0 bases, with 6 bases remaining between them. CDR3 region: CSVVRLNTEAFF. The CDR3 bases are TGCAGCGTTGTCAGGTTGAACACTGAAGCTTTCTTT.

The J gene is TRBJ1-6, the V gene TRBV11-2; 8 bases match TRBD1. CDR1 and CDR2 (germline): SGHAT, FQNNGV. With 4 bases clipped from V and 10 bases from J, the junction kept 9 bases outside the gene matches. This CDR3 is built from 15 residues. CDR3 loop: CASSSTGQGRSPLHF. CDR3 DNA: TGTGCCAGCAGCTCGACTGGACAGGGCAGGTCACCCCTCCACTTT.

The chain carries TRBV6-5 and TRBJ1-5, with 8 positions matching TRBD1. The J segment lost 2 bases and the V segment lost 4 bases, leaving 7 bases of the junction unmatched. This CDR3 spans 16 amino acids. Per the germline V gene, CDR1 is MNHEY and CDR2 is SVGAGI. The CDR3 coding sequence is TGTGCCAGCAGTTCACGGACAGGGTGGGGCAATCAGCCCCAGCATTTT. Its translation is CASSSRTGWGNQPQHF.

The chain is built from TRBV2 and TRBJ1-2; D gene uncertain. The CDR3 has 14 residues. Trimming stripped 1 base from V and 4 bases from J, with 10 bases between. Germline lookup yields CDR1 SNHLY and CDR2 FYNNEI. The chain's CDR3 is CASSEVAQSYGYTF. Written as DNA, the CDR3 is TGTGCCAGCAGTGAAGTCGCGCAAAGCTATGGCTACACCTTC.

The V call is TRBV5-4, the J call TRBJ2-5; 8 positions agree with TRBD1. The CDR3 consists of 17 residues. Germline V CDR1 and CDR2: SGHNT, YYREEE (reference sequence). The V segment lost 0 bases and the J segment 1 base; nucleotides outside the gene matches: 8. The chain's CDR3 is CASSLDGGQGLQETQYF. The CDR3 DNA reads TGTGCCAGCAGCTTGGATGGTGGACAGGGTCTCCAAGAGACCCAGTACTTC. Full variable domain (missing parts from reference TRBV5-4 and TRBJ2-5): ETGVTQSPTHLIKTRGQQVTLRCSSQSGHNTVSWYQQALGQGPQFIFQYYREEENGRGNFPPRFSGLQFPNYSSELNVNALELDDSALYLCASSLDGGQGLQETQYFGPGTRLLVL.

This chain connects TRBV3-1 (or the pseudogene TRBV3-2) to TRBJ2-1; 8 bases fit TRBD2. The J segment lost 0 bases and the V segment lost 5 bases, leaving 12 bases of the junction unmatched. CDR3 size: 18 residues. Germline CDR1 LGHDT, CDR2 YNNKEL (reference sequence). In nucleotides, the CDR3 is TGTGCCAGCAGCAGCCTAGCGGGTGGTCTAAGCTCCTACAATGAGCAGTTCTTC. Translated: CASSSLAGGLSSYNEQFF.

V usage is TRBV19 and J usage is TRBJ1-6; 7 nucleotides align to TRBD1. The CDR3 extends over 15 amino acids. Looked up from germline, CDR1 is LNHDA and CDR2 is SQIVND (reference sequence). V dropped 6 bases and J dropped 1; count of bases not matched to a gene: 3. The CDR3 sequence: CASRQGRSYNSPLHF. In DNA form, the CDR3 reads TGTGCCAGTAGACAGGGGAGGTCCTATAATTCACCCCTCCACTTT.

The chain recombines TRBV14 with TRBJ2-7, with a tentative D call TRBD1 (6 bases). Germline V gene sequence: CDR1 SGHDN, CDR2 FVKESK. Trimming left V 3 bases short and J 4 bases short, with 10 bases between. CDR3 length equals 13 residues. The CDR3, as DNA: TGTGCCAGCAGCCACCCGAGGGGGTACGAGCAGTACTTC. The encoded protein is CASSHPRGYEQYF.

This chain joins TRBV5-4 and TRBJ1-1; no firm D call. The germline V and J ends were trimmed by 4 bases and 1 base, with 8 bases remaining between them. Germline V gene lookup returns CDR1 SGHNT and CDR2 YYREEE (reference sequence). This CDR3 region has 13 residues. The CDR3 DNA reads TGTGCCAGCAGCCCTCGACAGAACACTGAAGCTTTCTTT. It yields the protein CASSPRQNTEAFF. Full variable domain (rest looked up from reference TRBV5-4 and TRBJ1-1): ETGVTQSPTHLIKTRGQQVTLRCSSQSGHNTVSWYQQALGQGPQFIFQYYREEENGRGNFPPRFSGLQFPNYSSELNVNALELDDSALYLCASSPRQNTEAFFGQGTRLTVV.

This clone was detected a few times. The genes are TRBV9 and TRBJ1-5; D ambiguous. Trimming shortened V by 3 bases and J by 1 base, and 8 bases separated the two germline ends. The CDR3 has 14 residues. Germline V gene sequence: CDR1 SGDLS, CDR2 YYNGEE. CDR3 sequence (DNA): TGTGCCAGCAGCGCGGGAGGAAGCAATCAGCCCCAGCATTTT. Encoded protein: CASSAGGSNQPQHF.

V gene TRBV2 combines with J gene TRBJ1-4; tentative D call: TRBD1 (5 bases). Trimming cost V 3 bases and J 10 bases, with 15 bases left between them. Per the germline V gene, CDR1 is SNHLY and CDR2 is FYNNEI. This CDR3 has 14 residues. This CDR3 reads CASSEEGTALKLFF. In DNA form, the CDR3 reads TGTGCCAGCAGTGAGGAGGGGACCGCCCTAAAACTGTTTTTT.

The V and J genes are TRBV25-1 and TRBJ2-1; no clear D. Trimming removed 7 bases at V and 5 bases at J, with 9 bases between. From germline, CDR1 is MGHDK and CDR2 SYGVNS. The CDR3 length is 12 residues. This CDR3 reads CASTPGNNEQFF. The CDR3 DNA reads as TGTGCCAGCACCCCAGGCAACAATGAGCAGTTCTTC.

This sequence joins TRBV5-1 and TRBJ1-1; tentative D call: TRBD1 (5 bases). Germline CDR1 SGHRS, CDR2 YFSETQ. There are 19 residues in the CDR3. Trimming took off 0 bases at V and 1 base at J, with 22 bases between the two ends. For the CDR3, the DNA is TGCGCCAGCAGCTTGGGGGAGCAGGGACTTAGTACCCAGAACACTGAAGCTTTCTTT. Translating it yields CASSLGEQGLSTQNTEAFF. Based on the CDR3 plus reference TRBV5-1 and TRBJ1-1, the full variable domain is KAGVTQTPRYLIKTRGQQVTLSCSPISGHRSVSWYQQTPGQGLQFLFEYFSETQRNKGNFPGRFSGRQFSNSRSEMNVSTLELGDSALYLCASSLGEQGLSTQNTEAFFGQGTRLTVV.